This T cell receptor (beta chain) appears in the sequencing data of a study of blood T cell repertoires in COVID-19. The overall study: Researchers got acute and convalescent COVID-19 samples from the United States, Italy and Spain.

Per the study methods: Reference gene primer amplification gave nucleated cell count estimates. Here immunoSEQ multiplex PCR was the method, and the copy in TCRdb shows in-frame clones only, minus some. That table furnishes V, J and clone size, whereas the DNA furnished D and trimming. The sample carries approximately 74,000 clones, more than 80% recorded once. CDR3 length: 15 amino acids. CDR1 is KGHSH and CDR2 is LQKENI in the germline V gene. V was clipped by 1 base and J by 5 bases; unmatched bases: 7. The chain uses TRBV18 and TRBJ1-1, with 7 bases lining up with TRBD1. This TCR came from an elderly woman with active or convalescent COVID-19. The sample taken for sequencing was peripheral blood. This chain's CDR3 is CASSPRTGPGTEAFF. The CDR3 coding sequence is TGTGCCAGCTCACCACGGACAGGCCCGGGAACTGAAGCTTTCTTT. The whole variable domain, remainder taken from reference TRBV18 and TRBJ1-1, is NAGVMQNPRHLVRRRGQEARLRCSPMKGHSHVYWYRQLPEEGLKFMVYLQKENIIDESGMPKERFSAEFPKEGPSILRIQQVVRGDSAAYFCASSPRTGPGTEAFFGQGTRLTVV.